The 13 T cell receptor beta chains below all came from one sample that was sequenced in a study of blood T cell repertoires in COVID-19. Clones were read by immunoSEQ multiplex PCR, and TCRdb kept only the in-frame ones, dropping some. The profile shows more than 200,000 clones, 70% to 90% of them singletons. The sample consisted of peripheral blood. These receptors came from a woman aged 45-59 years with COVID-19, enrolled during active disease.

V usage is TRBV5-1 and J usage is TRBJ1-1; possible D gene TRBD1, 6 bases. CDR3 size: 14 residues. Germline-derived CDR1 and CDR2 are SGHRS and YFSETQ. Trimming pared 2 bases from V and 3 bases from J, leaving 11 bases between. The DNA of the CDR3 is TGCGCCAGCAGCTTAGTGGGGGCCGACACTGAAGCTTTCTTT. Its translation: CASSLVGADTEAFF.

The J gene is TRBJ2-2, the V gene TRBV5-5; D is ambiguous. V was cut by 2 bases and J by 1 base, with 6 bases left in between. Germline-derived CDR1 and CDR2 are SGHKS and YYEKEE (reference sequence). The CDR3 sequence is 14 residues long. The CDR3 sequence is CASSFYMNTGELFF. As DNA, the CDR3 is TGTGCCAGCAGCTTTTACATGAACACCGGGGAGCTGTTTTTT.

V is TRBV7-2 and J is TRBJ2-4, with 7 bases that match TRBD1. Trimming at V came to 5 bases and at J to 14 bases, leaving 12 bases not matched to a gene. The CDR3 loop spans 13 amino acids. Germline-derived CDR1 and CDR2 are SGHTA and FQGNSA. CDR3 DNA sequence: TGTGCCAGCAGCCCCCCCTTCCGGGACAGAGAGTACTTC. This sequence encodes CASSPPFRDREYF.

This rearrangement joins TRBV19 to TRBJ1-5; D not certain. V was cut by 5 bases and J by 4 bases, with 21 bases left in between. The CDR3 has 17 amino acids. Germline V gives CDR1 LNHDA, CDR2 SQIVND (reference sequence). DNA of the CDR3: TGTGCCAGTAGTCCTCCCCTCCAGACTCCCAGTAATCAGCCCCAGCATTTT. Its translation is CASSPPLQTPSNQPQHF.

The chain recombines TRBV4-3 with TRBJ2-2; D call uncertain. Trimming left V 1 base short and J 4 bases short, with 7 bases between. CDR1 and CDR2 from the germline V gene are LGHNA and YSLEER. The CDR3 totals 14 residues. The CDR3 DNA is TGCGCCAGCAGCCAAGGCAGGATCACCGGGGAGCTGTTTTTT. It codes for CASSQGRITGELFF.

V gene TRBV21-1 combines with J gene TRBJ2-3; the listed D gene, TRBD1, was not tested against the DNA. TRBV21-1 is a pseudogene locus. This CDR3 region has 20 residues. CDR3 protein: CASSKALGWYRGPEADTQYF. DNA for the CDR3: TGTGCCAGCAGCAAAGCGCTTGGGTGGTATAGGGGCCCCGAAGCAGATACGCAGTATTTT.

This rearrangement joins TRBV5-6 to TRBJ1-5; possible D gene TRBD1, 5 bases. The CDR3 contains 12 residues. The V end lost 7 bases, the J end lost 11 bases, and 16 bases lay between the germline ends. Germline V lookup: CDR1 SGHDT, CDR2 YYEEEE. The CDR3 bases are TGTGCCAGCGGGACCGGGACTGGGGCCCAGCATTTT. Its protein product is CASGTGTGAQHF.

The chain has TRBV27 and TRBJ1-4; a possible D gene is TRBD1 (6 bases). The germline CDR1 and CDR2 sequences are MNHEY and SMNVEV (reference sequence). This CDR3 spans 16 amino acids. Trimming shortened V by 2 bases and J by 7 bases, and 17 bases separated the two germline ends. CDR3 nucleotides: TGTGCCAGCAGTTTAGTACCAACAGGGTCGGCTGAAAAACTGTTTTTT. This gives the protein CASSLVPTGSAEKLFF.

This clone was recorded once. The J gene is TRBJ1-1, the V gene TRBV28; tentative D call: TRBD1 (5 bases). This CDR3 region has 13 residues. V was cut by 7 bases and J by 4 bases, with 13 bases left in between. From germline, CDR1 is MDHEN and CDR2 SYDVKM. The CDR3 loop reads CASTRGGGTEAFF. The CDR3 DNA sequence: TGTGCCAGCACCCGGGGGGGTGGCACTGAAGCTTTCTTT.

This chain uses TRBV27 with TRBJ1-5, with no clear D. Germline V gene data show CDR1 as MNHEY and CDR2 as SMNVEV (reference sequence). The length of the CDR3 is 15 residues. V was shortened by 4 bases and J by 2 bases, with 12 bases between the two germline ends. The CDR3 bases are TGTGCCAGCAGTTCCAGGACTTGGGGCAATCAGCCCCAGCATTTT. Translating gives CASSSRTWGNQPQHF.

The rearrangement uses TRBV18 and TRBJ2-2, with 9 bases matching TRBD1. V gave up 2 bases and J gave up 5 bases; unmatched junction bases: 9. The V gene's germline CDR1 is KGHSH and CDR2 LQKENI. The CDR3 has 17 amino acids. CDR3 in DNA: TGTGCCAGCTCACCAGATACCGGGACAGGGCGGACCGGGGAGCTGTTTTTT. Encoded protein: CASSPDTGTGRTGELFF.

Here the CDR3 reads CASTAAGEQFF. The DNA for the CDR3 is TGTGCCAGCACGGCTGCGGGTGAGCAGTTCTTC. This chain uses TRBV9 with TRBJ2-1, with D perhaps matching TRBD2 (5 bases). Germline loops: CDR1 SGDLS, CDR2 YYNGEE. The CDR3 length is 11 residues. V lost 6 bases to trimming and J lost 9 bases, with 10 bases between them.

The rearrangement links TRBV6-4 to TRBJ2-2; no reliable D call. The CDR3 covers 14 residues. Germline CDR1 is MRHNA and CDR2 is SNTAGT. V was pared by 11 bases and J by 0 bases, with 13 bases between. CDR3 DNA: TGTGCCGCCCGTAAGAGTACGAACACCGGGGAGCTGTTTTTT. It translates to CAARKSTNTGELFF.